A few counts support the clone carrying this T cell receptor beta chain. TCRdb itself ran the 5' RACE reads through MiXCR, one entry per CDR3 protein. The sample lists approximately 550,000 distinct CDR3 sequences; over 15% were seen once. V lost 1 base and J lost 3; bases outside the gene matches: 4. The germline CDR1 and CDR2 sequences are MGHRA and YSYEKL. The CDR3 extends over 15 amino acids. These data are taken from a study of T cells after yellow fever vaccination. V gene TRBV4-1 combines with J gene TRBJ2-3; TRBD2 matches 7 bases. The specimen comprised PBMCs, sampled 15 days after the yellow fever booster vaccination. The receptor comes from a man aged 25-40 years who received the YFV17D yellow fever vaccine. CDR3 nucleotide sequence: TGCGCCAGCAGCCAAGGGCAGGGAGGGACAGATACGCAGTATTTT. Its translation is CASSQGQGGTDTQYF.